A selection of T cell receptor beta chains follows, all from one sample in a study of T cells in Graves' hyperthyroidism and ophthalmopathy. TCRdb called the multiplex PCR reads again in MiXCR, with one record for every CDR3 protein. The repertoire holds about 640,000 distinct CDR3 sequences, roughly 20% seen once, with 30% to 40% in the top ten. The source material was blood. The receptors were sampled from a man aged 25-40 years with Graves' ophthalmopathy. CDR3s include the opening cysteine and the closing phenylalanine or tryptophan. Fields, in order: V gene, J gene, CDR3 protein.

V: TRBV28
J: TRBJ1-6
CDR3: CASAPWGGNSPLHF

V: TRBV30
J: TRBJ1-5
CDR3: CAWSGTGGKPQHF

V: TRBV30
J: TRBJ1-5
CDR3: CAWSLGDAQPQHF

V: TRBV28
J: TRBJ2-7
CDR3: CASSTGQQQYF

V: TRBV6-1
J: TRBJ1-4
CDR3: CASSLSVVGLFF

V: TRBV7-2
J: TRBJ2-7
CDR3: CASSLSRRRDEQYF

V: TRBV7-2
J: TRBJ2-5
CDR3: CASSLDWSQETQYF

V: TRBV3-1
J: TRBJ1-1
CDR3: CASSQDRAGWSRAFF

V: TRBV24-1
J: TRBJ2-7
CDR3: CATSERTRGEQYF

V: TRBV7-8
J: TRBJ2-5
CDR3: CASRTKDRQETQYF

V: TRBV28
J: TRBJ1-3
CDR3: CASSFGATIYF

V: TRBV12-3/TRBV12-4
J: TRBJ2-5
CDR3: CASSLNSQETQYF

V: TRBV13
J: TRBJ2-1
CDR3: CASSSQGSYNEQFF

V: TRBV30
J: TRBJ2-3
CDR3: CAWSRGTSTDTQYF

V: TRBV20-1
J: TRBJ2-3
CDR3: CSAMTGLGDTQYF

V: TRBV11-2
J: TRBJ2-7
CDR3: CASSLGYGDEQYF

V: TRBV20-1
J: TRBJ2-7
CDR3: CSTDSSTSYEQYF

V: TRBV25-1
J: TRBJ2-1
CDR3: CASSPSPPRQDNEQFF

V: TRBV30
J: TRBJ2-2
CDR3: CAWRGREGRNTGELFF

V: TRBV6-1
J: TRBJ2-7
CDR3: CASRADYGSYEQYF

V: TRBV2
J: TRBJ2-3
CDR3: CASRTGSDTQYF

V: TRBV9
J: TRBJ2-1
CDR3: CASSEGSGSYNEQFF

V: TRBV28
J: TRBJ1-2
CDR3: CASAQGQGPYGHTF

V: TRBV27
J: TRBJ2-2
CDR3: CATLGLAGGSHTGELFF

V: TRBV20-1
J: TRBJ2-7
CDR3: CSAQGLAGDFYEQYF

V: TRBV11-1
J: TRBJ2-6
CDR3: CASSLAGGRSFSGANVLTF

V: TRBV10-2
J: TRBJ2-5
CDR3: CASHDWVQETQYF

V: TRBV7-9
J: TRBJ2-2
CDR3: CATRTGQGLDTGELFF

V: TRBV7-9
J: TRBJ2-2
CDR3: CASSPGQAINTGELFF

V: TRBV4-1
J: TRBJ2-2
CDR3: CASSQDGGVANTGELFF

V: TRBV27
J: TRBJ2-1
CDR3: CASNLATSYNEQFF

V: TRBV28
J: TRBJ2-2
CDR3: CASSSLVLTGELFF

V: TRBV30
J: TRBJ1-2
CDR3: CAWSASNYGYTF

V: TRBV19
J: TRBJ1-5
CDR3: CASSIVAAGGQPQHF

V: TRBV2
J: TRBJ2-1
CDR3: CASSEVGGSYNEQFF

V: TRBV4-1
J: TRBJ2-5
CDR3: CASSPLGSSGRAGETQYF

V: TRBV27
J: TRBJ1-3
CDR3: CASRGWGTSGNTIYF

V: TRBV27
J: TRBJ1-6
CDR3: CASSFGDRAPLHF

V: TRBV19
J: TRBJ2-7
CDR3: CASSIEASGRDEQYF

V: TRBV18
J: TRBJ1-2
CDR3: CASSPRGDKRSYGYTF

V: TRBV20-1
J: TRBJ1-2
CDR3: CSARPGQHYGYTF

V: TRBV28
J: TRBJ1-1
CDR3: CASSLDTSAEAFF

V: TRBV3-1
J: TRBJ2-2
CDR3: CASSQVPGETGELFF

V: TRBV6-1
J: TRBJ2-2
CDR3: CASSPKKAGTGELFF

V: TRBV24-1
J: TRBJ2-1
CDR3: CATSDLNRDYNEQFF

V: TRBV9
J: TRBJ1-6
CDR3: CASSVEWGANSPLHF

V: TRBV20-1
J: TRBJ2-1
CDR3: CSASGRRDEQFF

V: TRBV2
J: TRBJ1-1
CDR3: CASSGHFMNTEAFF

V: TRBV12-3/TRBV12-4
J: TRBJ1-2
CDR3: CASSLSARGYGYTF

V: TRBV12-3/TRBV12-4
J: TRBJ2-7
CDR3: CASSDRGEQYF

V: TRBV19
J: TRBJ1-1
CDR3: CASCSGLSLNTEAFF

V: TRBV11-2
J: TRBJ2-1
CDR3: CASSHFSLAGANEQFF

V: TRBV28
J: TRBJ1-1
CDR3: CASSHRPNTEAFF

V: TRBV11-1
J: TRBJ2-5
CDR3: CASSPLARAETQYF

V: TRBV4-1
J: TRBJ2-1
CDR3: CASSQPEGPDEQFF

V: TRBV4-2
J: TRBJ2-1
CDR3: CASSQDPEASYNEQFF

V: TRBV12-3/TRBV12-4
J: TRBJ2-1
CDR3: CASSFRARGLAFYNEQFF